The following is a T cell receptor (beta chain) sequence with its context. The assay was immunoSEQ multiplex PCR, and TCRdb's table has in-frame clones only and misses some. The sample has 15,000 to 20,000 clones; 70% are singletons. The sample originates from a study of PD-1 and CTLA-4 blockade in melanoma. V gave up 3 bases and J gave up 6 bases, with 6 bases separating them. The CDR3 contains 12 residues. Germline assignment: CDR1 MDHEN and CDR2 SYDVKM. The receptor was derived from a human donor with melanoma. The J gene is TRBJ1-5, the V gene TRBV28; unclear D gene. Specimen: CD8+ T cells from peripheral blood, collected from a patient given anti-PD-1 treatment. The CDR3 nucleotides read TGTGCCAGCAGTTTCTATTTTCAGCCCCAGCATTTT. As protein: CASSFYFQPQHF.